This T cell receptor beta chain is drawn from a study of tumor and adjacent non-tumor tissue in lung cancer. Study-level points and caveats: Top 100 clones took a larger repertoire share in normal lung. Significantly higher TCR diversity was found in tumor than normal lung.

The template was RNA from unsorted bulk tissue. Chemotherapy-naive patients with new lung cancer underwent thoracic surgery in China, August–November 2014. A modified ARM-PCR protocol with three rounds of nested PCR amplified TCRbeta. TCRdb re-analysed the multiplex PCR reads in MiXCR, keeping a single row per CDR3 protein. The sample shows under 150,000 distinct CDR3 sequences, approximately 70% of them seen only once. V lost 6 bases, J lost 3 bases, and 17 bases lay in between. The CDR3 totals 15 residues. The germline V gene encodes CDR1 LGHNT and CDR2 FRNRAP. In regard to this clonotype: What it recognizes is unknown.

This receptor was identified in a man aged 60 to 75 with small cell lung cancer. Specimen: lung tumor tissue. The chain combines TRBV12-5 with TRBJ2-5, with D possibly being TRBD1 (6 bases). For the CDR3, the DNA is TGTGCTAGTGGCCAACCCGACCGGACAGAAGAGACCCAGTACTTC. It translates to CASGQPDRTEETQYF.